This T cell receptor beta chain is drawn from a study of T cell responses to AZD1222 COVID-19 vaccine. Repertoires were generated with immunoSEQ multiplex PCR, while TCRdb's copy carries only in-frame clones and drops some. This sample has fewer than 110,000 clones, with about 89% found just once. Looked up from germline, CDR1 is SGHDT and CDR2 is YYEEEE. Between the trimmed V and J ends, which lost 2 bases and 4 bases, there was a span of 15 bases. The CDR3 is made up of 15 amino acids. The V gene is TRBV5-6, the J gene TRBJ1-2; D not resolved. Sequencing used peripheral blood, obtained 28 days after the second AZD1222 dose. This TCR was recovered from an adult who received the AZD1222 COVID-19 vaccine. CDR3 amino acids: CASSLTVTPSYGYTF. Written as DNA, the CDR3 is TGTGCCAGCAGCTTAACGGTGACACCAAGCTATGGCTACACCTTC.